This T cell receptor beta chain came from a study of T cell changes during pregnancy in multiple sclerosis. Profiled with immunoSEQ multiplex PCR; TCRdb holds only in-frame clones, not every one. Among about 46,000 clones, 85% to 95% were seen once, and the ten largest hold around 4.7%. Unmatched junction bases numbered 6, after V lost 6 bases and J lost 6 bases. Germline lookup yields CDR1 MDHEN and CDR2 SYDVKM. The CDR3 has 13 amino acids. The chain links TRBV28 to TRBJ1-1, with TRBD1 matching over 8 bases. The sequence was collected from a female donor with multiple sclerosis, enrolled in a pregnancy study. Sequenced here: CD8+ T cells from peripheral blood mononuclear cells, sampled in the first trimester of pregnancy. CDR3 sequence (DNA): TGTGCCAGCAGCCTAGACAGGGGCGCTGAAGCTTTCTTT. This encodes CASSLDRGAEAFF.